Listed below are T cell receptor beta chains from one sample, sequenced in a study of metastatic and nonmetastatic thyroid tumors. With MiXCR, TCRdb called clones anew from the PCR reads. The sample has 14,000 to 15,000 clones, roughly 20% seen once. Sequencing used blood. These receptors came from a female donor with papillary thyroid cancer or a benign thyroid nodule (not recorded which). Some clones in this sample may be carry-over from other donors' samples. CDR3s leave out the opening cysteine and the closing phenylalanine or tryptophan.

J,V,CDR3
TRBJ2-1,TRBV19,ASSRAGHPELNEQF
TRBJ2-6,TRBV6-1,ASRSGSRGANVLT
TRBJ2-7,TRBV6-1,ASSEGISQIYEQY
TRBJ2-5,TRBV24-1,ATSDPGLAGGETQY
TRBJ2-1,TRBV13,ASSSTWAPYNEQF
TRBJ2-2,TRBV7-6,ASSLRYTGELF
TRBJ1-6,TRBV7-2,ASSLTGESPLH
TRBJ2-2,TRBV20-1,SARGTSQSGELF
TRBJ2-7,TRBV27,ASISGAQATYEQY
TRBJ2-1,TRBV5-4,ASSLTAGVDNEQF
TRBJ2-1,TRBV9,ASSWSAFSYNEQF
TRBJ1-6,TRBV18,ASSPDSRSRSPLH
TRBJ2-5,TRBV27,ASSSLSYQETKY
TRBJ1-1,TRBV7-8,ASLGVGEGTEAF
TRBJ2-1,TRBV28,ASSWGPSYNEQF
TRBJ2-1,TRBV11-2,ASSLVWGPYNEQF
TRBJ2-1,TRBV6-1,ASSLQGSSYNEQF
TRBJ2-1,TRBV9,ASSVGTSGYNEHF
TRBJ1-1,TRBV9,ASSPNPENTEAF
TRBJ2-6,TRBV6-1,ASRLGQGSSGANVLT
TRBJ2-5,TRBV4-2,ASSQGDRAEETQY
TRBJ2-3,TRBV3-1,ASSSRDGASDTQY
TRBJ1-3,TRBV2,ASSEYRGSSGNTIY
TRBJ2-7,TRBV20-1,SANSLLAGPYEQY
TRBJ1-6,TRBV19,ASRTVDGSPLH
TRBJ1-4,TRBV5-1,ASSSGTGDGNEKLF
TRBJ2-3,TRBV19,ASSLSYAGTQY
TRBJ2-5,TRBV28,ASSPGPSHFGETQY
TRBJ2-3,TRBV7-2,ASSPFVDPMTTDTQY
TRBJ2-2,TRBV19,ASSVRLAGGISNTGELF
TRBJ2-5,TRBV20-1,SALGEETQY
TRBJ2-7,TRBV2,ASSAGGYEQY
TRBJ2-7,TRBV12-3/TRBV12-4,ASSFGFSGYEQY
TRBJ2-3,TRBV20-1,SARGSQGRGKDTQY
TRBJ1-4,TRBV7-9,ASSLVDRSKLF
TRBJ1-1,TRBV15,ATSSKLTGGLRMNTEAF
TRBJ2-1,TRBV10-3,AISQSGLAGRDEQF
TRBJ2-7,TRBV6-5,ASSTGRGSSGRASEQY
TRBJ1-4,TRBV9,ASSLGGLVRGREKLF
TRBJ2-7,TRBV12-3/TRBV12-4,ASSLPGEASEQY
TRBJ2-3,TRBV7-2,ASSLDGEADTQY
TRBJ1-6,TRBV11-1,ASSPRNSSPPYSPLH
TRBJ2-1,TRBV19,ASSRDYNNEQF
TRBJ2-7,TRBV19,ASSPRQASSYEQY
TRBJ1-5,TRBV15,ATSYSTTLNQPQH
TRBJ2-7,TRBV4-1,ASSQATSGGAYEQY
TRBJ1-6,TRBV7-9,ASSSIAGGLSPLH
TRBJ2-5,TRBV2,ASNSGRGGTQY
TRBJ2-5,TRBV19,ASSIGLAETQETQY
TRBJ1-2,TRBV6-5,ASSYTTGAYGYT
TRBJ2-1,TRBV18,ASSSGRVDNEQF
TRBJ2-1,TRBV15,ATSRDRENEQF
TRBJ2-3,TRBV29-1,SVDSSGSSDTQY
TRBJ1-1,TRBV6-1,ASSSGVMNTEAF
TRBJ2-5,TRBV7-8,ASSLWTDRQKETQY
TRBJ1-3,TRBV11-3,ASSLEAESSGNTIY
TRBJ2-1,TRBV3-1,ASSLMGDRDYNEQF
TRBJ2-3,TRBV6-1,ASSEYWDTQY
TRBJ2-7,TRBV6-2/TRBV6-3,ASRGLGAGSYEQY
TRBJ2-3,TRBV24-1,ATSDSLGRRRGDTQY